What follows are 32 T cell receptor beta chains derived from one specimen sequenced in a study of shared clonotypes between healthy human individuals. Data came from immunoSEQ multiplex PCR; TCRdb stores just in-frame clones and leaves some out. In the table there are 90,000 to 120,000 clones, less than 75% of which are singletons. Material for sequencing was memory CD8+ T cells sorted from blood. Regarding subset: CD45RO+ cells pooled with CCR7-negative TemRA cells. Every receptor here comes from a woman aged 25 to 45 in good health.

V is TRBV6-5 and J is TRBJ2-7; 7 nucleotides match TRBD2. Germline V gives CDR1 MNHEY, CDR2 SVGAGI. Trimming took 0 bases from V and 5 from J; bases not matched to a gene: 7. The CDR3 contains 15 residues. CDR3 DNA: TGTGCCAGCAGTTACTCACGAGGGAGGGCCGACGAGCAGTACTTC. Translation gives CASSYSRGRADEQYF.

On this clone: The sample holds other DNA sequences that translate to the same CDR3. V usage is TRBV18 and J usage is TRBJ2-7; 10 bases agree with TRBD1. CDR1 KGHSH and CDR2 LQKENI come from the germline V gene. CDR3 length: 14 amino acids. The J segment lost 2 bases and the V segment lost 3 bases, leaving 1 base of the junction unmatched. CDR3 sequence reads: CASSPGQGAYEQYF. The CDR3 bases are TGTGCCAGCTCACCTGGACAGGGGGCCTACGAGCAGTACTTC.

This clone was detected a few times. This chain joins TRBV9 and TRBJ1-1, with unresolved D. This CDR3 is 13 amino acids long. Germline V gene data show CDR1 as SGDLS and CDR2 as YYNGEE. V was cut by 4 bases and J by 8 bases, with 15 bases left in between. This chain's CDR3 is CASSYGPNHEAFF. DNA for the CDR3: TGTGCCAGCAGCTACGGACCCAACCACGAAGCTTTCTTT.

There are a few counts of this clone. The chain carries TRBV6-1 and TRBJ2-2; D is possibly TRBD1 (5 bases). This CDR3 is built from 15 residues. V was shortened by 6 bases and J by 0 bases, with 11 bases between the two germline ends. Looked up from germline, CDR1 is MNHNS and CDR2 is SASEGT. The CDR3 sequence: CASRGLGSNTGELFF. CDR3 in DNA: TGTGCCAGCAGGGGGCTGGGATCGAACACCGGGGAGCTGTTTTTT.

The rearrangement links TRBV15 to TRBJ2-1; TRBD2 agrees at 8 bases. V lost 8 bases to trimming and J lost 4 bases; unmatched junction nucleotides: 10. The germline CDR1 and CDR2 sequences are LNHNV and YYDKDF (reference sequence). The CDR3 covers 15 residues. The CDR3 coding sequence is TGTGCCACCCAGACAACTAGCGGCTATTACAATGAGCAGTTCTTC. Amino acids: CATQTTSGYYNEQFF.

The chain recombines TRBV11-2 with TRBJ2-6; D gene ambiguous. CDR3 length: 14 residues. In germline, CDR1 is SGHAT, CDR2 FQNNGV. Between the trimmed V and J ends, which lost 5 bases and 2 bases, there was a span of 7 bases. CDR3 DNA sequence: TGTGCCAGCAGCGAAAGAACTGGGGCCAACGTCCTGACTTTC. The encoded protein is CASSERTGANVLTF. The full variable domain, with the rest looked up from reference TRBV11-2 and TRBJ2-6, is EAGVAQSPRYKIIEKRQSVAFWCNPISGHATLYWYQQILGQGPKLLIQFQNNGVVDDSQLPKDRFSAERLKGVDSTLKIQPAKLEDSAVYLCASSERTGANVLTFGAGSRLTVL.

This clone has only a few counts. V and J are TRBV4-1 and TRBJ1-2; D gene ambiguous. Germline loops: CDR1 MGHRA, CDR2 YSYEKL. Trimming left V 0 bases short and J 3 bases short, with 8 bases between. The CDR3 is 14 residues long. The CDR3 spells CASSQESADYGYTF. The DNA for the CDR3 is TGCGCCAGCAGCCAAGAGTCGGCCGACTATGGCTACACCTTC.

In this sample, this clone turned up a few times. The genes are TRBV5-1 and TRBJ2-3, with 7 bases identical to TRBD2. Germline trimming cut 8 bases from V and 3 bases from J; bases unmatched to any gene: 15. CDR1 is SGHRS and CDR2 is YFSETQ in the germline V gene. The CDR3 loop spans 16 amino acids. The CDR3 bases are TGCGCCAGTACAACTTCCGGGACTACTTTGACAGATACGCAGTATTTT. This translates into CASTTSGTTLTDTQYF.

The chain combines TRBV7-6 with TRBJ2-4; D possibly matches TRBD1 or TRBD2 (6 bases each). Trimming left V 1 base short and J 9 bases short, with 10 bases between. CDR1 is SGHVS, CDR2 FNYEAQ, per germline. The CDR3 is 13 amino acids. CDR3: CASSLGRGFIQYF. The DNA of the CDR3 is TGTGCCAGCAGCTTAGGGAGGGGGTTCATTCAGTACTTC.

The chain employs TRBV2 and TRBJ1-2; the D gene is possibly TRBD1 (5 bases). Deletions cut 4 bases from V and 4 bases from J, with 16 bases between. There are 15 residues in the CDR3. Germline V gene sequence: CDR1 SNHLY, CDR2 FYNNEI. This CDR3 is CASSAQAGRAYGYTF. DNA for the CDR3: TGTGCCAGCAGTGCGCAGGCAGGGCGTGCCTATGGCTACACCTTC.

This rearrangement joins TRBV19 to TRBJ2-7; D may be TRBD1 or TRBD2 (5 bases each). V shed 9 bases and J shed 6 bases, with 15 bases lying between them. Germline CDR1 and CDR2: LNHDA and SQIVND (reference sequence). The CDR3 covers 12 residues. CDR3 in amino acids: CASSEGTGEQYF. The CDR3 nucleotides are TGTGCCAGCAGTGAAGGGACGGGCGAGCAGTACTTC.

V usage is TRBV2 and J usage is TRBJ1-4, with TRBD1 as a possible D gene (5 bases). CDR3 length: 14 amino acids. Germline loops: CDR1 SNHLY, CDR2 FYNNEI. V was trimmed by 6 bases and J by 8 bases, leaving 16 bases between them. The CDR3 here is CASRETGPEEKLFF. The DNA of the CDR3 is TGTGCCAGCAGGGAGACGGGGCCGGAGGAAAAACTGTTTTTT.

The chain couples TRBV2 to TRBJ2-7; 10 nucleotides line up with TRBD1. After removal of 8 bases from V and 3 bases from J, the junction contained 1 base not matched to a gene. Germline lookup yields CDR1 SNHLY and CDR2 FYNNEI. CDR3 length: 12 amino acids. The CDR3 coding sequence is TGTGCCAGCCGGGACAGGGGCTACGAGCAGTACTTC. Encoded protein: CASRDRGYEQYF.

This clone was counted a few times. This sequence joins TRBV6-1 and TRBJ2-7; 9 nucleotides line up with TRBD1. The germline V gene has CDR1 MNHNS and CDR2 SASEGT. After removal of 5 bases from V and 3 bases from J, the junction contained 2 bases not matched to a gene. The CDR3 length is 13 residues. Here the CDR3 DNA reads TGTGCCAGCAGTCCGACAGGGGGCTACGAGCAGTACTTC. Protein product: CASSPTGGYEQYF.

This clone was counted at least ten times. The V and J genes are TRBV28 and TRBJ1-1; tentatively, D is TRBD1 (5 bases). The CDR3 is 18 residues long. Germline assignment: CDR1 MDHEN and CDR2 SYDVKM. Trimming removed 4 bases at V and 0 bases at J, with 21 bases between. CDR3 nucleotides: TGTGCCAGCAGTTCCTCCCCGGGGCCTCTACCTATGAACACTGAAGCTTTCTTT. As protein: CASSSSPGPLPMNTEAFF.

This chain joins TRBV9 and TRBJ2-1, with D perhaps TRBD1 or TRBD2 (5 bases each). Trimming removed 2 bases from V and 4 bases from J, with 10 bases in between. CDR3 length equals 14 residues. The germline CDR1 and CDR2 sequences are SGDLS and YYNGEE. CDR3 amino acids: CASSVDRLYNEQFF. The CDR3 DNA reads TGTGCCAGCAGCGTCGACAGACTATACAATGAGCAGTTCTTC.

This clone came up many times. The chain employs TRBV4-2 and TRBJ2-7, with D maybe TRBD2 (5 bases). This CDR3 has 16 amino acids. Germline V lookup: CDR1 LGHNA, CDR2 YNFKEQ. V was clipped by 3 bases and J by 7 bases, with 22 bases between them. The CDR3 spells CASSQDPGNELGEQYF. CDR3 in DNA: TGTGCCAGCAGCCAGGACCCGGGAAATGAGCTGGGGGAGCAGTACTTC.

CDR3 loop: CASSFSGPTYNEQFF. For the CDR3, the DNA is TGCGCCAGCAGCTTTAGCGGGCCCACCTACAATGAGCAGTTCTTC. The chain is built from TRBV5-1 and TRBJ2-1; 7 positions match TRBD2. The junction had 4 bases not matched to a gene; V was cut back by 2 bases and J by 2 bases. This CDR3 has 15 residues. CDR1 is SGHRS and CDR2 is YFSETQ in the germline V gene.

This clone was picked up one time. This CDR3 reads CARSRDGSQPQHF. The CDR3 DNA reads TGTGCCAGAAGCCGGGACGGGAGTCAGCCCCAGCATTTT. The chain employs TRBV5-3 and TRBJ1-5; possible D gene TRBD1, 5 bases. TRBV5-3 is identified as an open reading frame with a role that is uncertain. This CDR3 contains 13 residues. Trimming shortened V by 4 bases and J by 6 bases, and 11 bases separated the two germline ends.

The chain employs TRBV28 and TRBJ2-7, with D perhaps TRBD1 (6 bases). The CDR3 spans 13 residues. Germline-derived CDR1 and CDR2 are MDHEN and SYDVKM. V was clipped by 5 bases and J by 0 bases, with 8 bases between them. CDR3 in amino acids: CASSGTSSYEQYF. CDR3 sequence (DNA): TGTGCCAGCAGTGGGACATCCTCCTACGAGCAGTACTTC.

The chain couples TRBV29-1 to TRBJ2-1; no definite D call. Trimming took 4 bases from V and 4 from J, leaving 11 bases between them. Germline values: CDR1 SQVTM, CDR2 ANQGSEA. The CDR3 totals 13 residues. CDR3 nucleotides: TGCAGCGTTGGCAAAGCCCTTTACAATGAGCAGTTCTTC. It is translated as CSVGKALYNEQFF.

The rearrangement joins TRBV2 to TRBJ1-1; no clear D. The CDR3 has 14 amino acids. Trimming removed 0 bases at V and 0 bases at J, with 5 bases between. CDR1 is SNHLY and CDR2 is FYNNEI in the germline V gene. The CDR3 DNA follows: TGTGCCAGCAGTGAAGCGAGGATGAACACTGAAGCTTTCTTT. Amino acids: CASSEARMNTEAFF.

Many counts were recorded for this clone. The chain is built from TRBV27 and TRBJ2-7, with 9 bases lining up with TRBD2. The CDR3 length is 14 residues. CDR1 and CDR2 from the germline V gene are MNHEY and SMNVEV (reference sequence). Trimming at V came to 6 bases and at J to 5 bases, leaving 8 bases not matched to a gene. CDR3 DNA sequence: TGTGCCAGCAGCACTACCGGGACTAGCCACGAGCAGTACTTC. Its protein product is CASSTTGTSHEQYF.

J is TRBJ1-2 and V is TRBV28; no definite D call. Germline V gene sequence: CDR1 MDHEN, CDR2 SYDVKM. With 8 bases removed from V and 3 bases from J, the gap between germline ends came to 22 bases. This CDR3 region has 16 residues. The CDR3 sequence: CASCPNGVQTYYGYTF. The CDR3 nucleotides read TGTGCCAGCTGTCCGAATGGTGTGCAGACATACTATGGCTACACCTTC.

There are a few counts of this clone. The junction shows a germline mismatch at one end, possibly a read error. CDR3 bases: TGTGCCAGCAGCCAAGAGGAGGCTAGCTACAATGAGCAGTTCTTC. Amino acids: CASSQEEASYNEQFF. This sequence joins TRBV4-1 and TRBJ2-1; weak D call: TRBD2 (5 bases). The CDR3 contains 15 residues. Germline V CDR1 and CDR2: MGHRA, YSYEKL.

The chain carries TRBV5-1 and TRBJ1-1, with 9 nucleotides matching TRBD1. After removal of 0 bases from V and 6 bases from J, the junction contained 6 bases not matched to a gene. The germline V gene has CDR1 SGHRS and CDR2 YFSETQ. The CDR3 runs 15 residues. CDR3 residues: CASSLGTGERAEAFF. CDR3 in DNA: TGCGCCAGCAGCTTGGGGACAGGGGAGCGGGCTGAAGCTTTCTTT.

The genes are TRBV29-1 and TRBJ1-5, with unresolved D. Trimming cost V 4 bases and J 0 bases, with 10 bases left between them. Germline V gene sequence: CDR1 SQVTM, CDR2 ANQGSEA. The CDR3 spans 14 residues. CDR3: CSVGTVYSNQPQHF. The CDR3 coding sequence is TGCAGCGTTGGGACGGTCTATAGCAATCAGCCCCAGCATTTT.

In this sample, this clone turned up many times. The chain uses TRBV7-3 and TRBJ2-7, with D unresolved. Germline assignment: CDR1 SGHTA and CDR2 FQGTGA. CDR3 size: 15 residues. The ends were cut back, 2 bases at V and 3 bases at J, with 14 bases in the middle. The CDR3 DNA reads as TGTGCCAGCAGCTTAGGTTTGGGTGAAGGCTACGAGCAGTACTTC. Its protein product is CASSLGLGEGYEQYF.

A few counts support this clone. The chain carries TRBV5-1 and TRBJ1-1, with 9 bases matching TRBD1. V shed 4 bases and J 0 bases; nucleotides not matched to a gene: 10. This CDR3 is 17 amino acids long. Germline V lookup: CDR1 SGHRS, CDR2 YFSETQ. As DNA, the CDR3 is TGCGCCAGCAGCCCATGGACAGGGGATAACATGAACACTGAAGCTTTCTTT. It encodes CASSPWTGDNMNTEAFF.

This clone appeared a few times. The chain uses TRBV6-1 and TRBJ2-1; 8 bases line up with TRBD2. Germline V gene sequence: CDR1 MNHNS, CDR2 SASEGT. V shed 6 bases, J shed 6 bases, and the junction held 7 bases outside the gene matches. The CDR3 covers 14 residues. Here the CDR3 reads CASSPGLEGNEQFF. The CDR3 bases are TGTGCCAGCAGCCCGGGACTAGAAGGCAATGAGCAGTTCTTC.

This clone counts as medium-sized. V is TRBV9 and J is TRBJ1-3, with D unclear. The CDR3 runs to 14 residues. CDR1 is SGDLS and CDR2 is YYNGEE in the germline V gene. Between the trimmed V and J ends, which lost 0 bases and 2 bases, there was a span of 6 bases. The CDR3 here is CASSVVGTGNTIYF. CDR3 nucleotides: TGTGCCAGCAGCGTAGTAGGGACTGGAAACACCATATATTTT.

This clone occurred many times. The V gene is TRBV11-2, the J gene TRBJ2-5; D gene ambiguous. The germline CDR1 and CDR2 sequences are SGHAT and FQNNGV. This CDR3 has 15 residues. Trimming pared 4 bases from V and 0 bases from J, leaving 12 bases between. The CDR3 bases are TGTGCCAGCAGCTACAGCTTAGAAGACCAAGAGACCCAGTACTTC. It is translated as CASSYSLEDQETQYF.